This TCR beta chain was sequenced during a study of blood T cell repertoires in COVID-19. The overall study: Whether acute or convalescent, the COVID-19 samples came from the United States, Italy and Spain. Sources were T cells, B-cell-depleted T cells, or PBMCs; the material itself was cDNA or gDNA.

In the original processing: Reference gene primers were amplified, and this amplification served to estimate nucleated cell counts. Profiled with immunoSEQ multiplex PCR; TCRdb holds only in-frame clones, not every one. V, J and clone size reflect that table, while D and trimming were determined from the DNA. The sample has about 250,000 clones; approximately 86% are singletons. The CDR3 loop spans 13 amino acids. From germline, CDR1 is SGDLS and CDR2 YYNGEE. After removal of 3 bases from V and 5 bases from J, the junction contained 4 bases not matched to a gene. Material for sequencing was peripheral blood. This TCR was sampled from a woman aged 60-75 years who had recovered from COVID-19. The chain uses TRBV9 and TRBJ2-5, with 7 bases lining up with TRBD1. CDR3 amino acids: CASSAGGAETQYF. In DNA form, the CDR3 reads TGTGCCAGCAGCGCAGGGGGAGCGGAGACCCAGTACTTC.